This T cell receptor beta chain is from a study of shared clonotypes between healthy human individuals. The study's findings and limits: Clonotypes shared by all four donors outscored non-shared clonotypes in generation probability.

The protocol was immunoSEQ multiplex PCR, while the TCRdb copy is restricted to in-frame clones and leaves out a portion. Counted here are about 1.1 million clones, roughly 80% occurring once; the ten biggest clones make up 0.89%. The CDR3 covers 14 residues. From germline, CDR1 is SGHTA and CDR2 FQGNSA. V gave up 1 base and J gave up 7 bases, with 14 bases separating them. To note about this clone: The antigen is undetermined.

The sequencing sample was made of memory CD4+ T cells from PBMCs. As to subset: CD45RA-negative fraction. The chain has TRBV7-2 and TRBJ2-7; the D gene is possibly TRBD2 (5 bases). This sequence was found in a man younger than 35 in good health. Some clones in this sample may be carry-over from other donors' samples. CDR3 sequence reads: CASSLEVGAREQYF. The CDR3 DNA sequence: TGTGCCAGCAGCTTAGAGGTGGGAGCGAGAGAGCAGTACTTC. The full variable domain, in which reference TRBV7-2 and TRBJ2-7 provide the parts outside the CDR3, is GAGVSQSPSNKVTEKGKDVELRCDPISGHTALYWYRQSLGQGLEFLIYFQGNSAPDKSGLPSDRFSAERTGGSVSTLTIQRTQQEDSAVYLCASSLEVGAREQYFGPGTRLTVT.